This entry concerns a single T cell receptor (beta chain). The data are from a study of blood T cell repertoires in COVID-19. Germline loops: CDR1 SGHDT, CDR2 YYEEEE. There are 13 residues in the CDR3. The V gene end was trimmed by 4 bases and the J gene end by 8 bases; junction bases not matched to a gene: 7. Individuals drawn from approximately 22 US areas were about 18 to 89 years old. Using immunoSEQ multiplex PCR, the repertoire was profiled, and TCRdb retains in-frame clones only, with some absent. Altogether 250,000 to 300,000 clones are present, around 92% being singletons, with the ten largest covering 2.9%.

The source of this sequence is a woman in her forties or fifties who had been exposed to COVID-19. V gene TRBV5-6 combines with J gene TRBJ1-2, with TRBD1 matching over 8 bases. The sequenced material came from PBMCs or T cells enriched from blood (not recorded which). Here the CDR3 reads CASSADRGRGYTF. For the CDR3, the DNA is TGTGCCAGCAGCGCAGACAGGGGTCGAGGCTACACCTTC.